What follows are 24 T cell receptor beta chains derived from one specimen sequenced in a study of cytomegalovirus exposure and HLA in healthy donors. PCR amplification relied on 60 Vbeta primers (plus 13 Jbeta primers). The table came from immunoSEQ multiplex PCR; TCRdb's copy has only in-frame clones and leaves some out. The data show approximately 130,000 clones, roughly four fifths seen once. Sequencing was done on a sample of PBMCs. These receptors all stem from a man in his forties in good health and CMV-seronegative.

V usage is TRBV19 and J usage is TRBJ1-5; 7 nucleotides agree with TRBD1. With V trimmed by 7 bases and J by 4 bases, 10 bases remained unmatched. Germline loops: CDR1 LNHDA, CDR2 SQIVND (reference sequence). The CDR3 runs 15 residues. CDR3 in amino acids: CASTPAGTDNQPQHF. The CDR3 DNA sequence: TGTGCCAGTACCCCGGCCGGGACAGATAATCAGCCCCAGCATTTT.

The chain uses TRBV18 and TRBJ1-2; D uncertain. Germline CDR1 and CDR2: KGHSH and LQKENI. Trimming took off 3 bases at V and 2 bases at J, with 16 bases between the two ends. This CDR3 comprises 16 residues. CDR3: CASSPAVWNQNYGYTF. CDR3 in DNA: TGTGCCAGCTCACCGGCGGTCTGGAATCAGAACTATGGCTACACCTTC. The complete variable domain, with remaining parts taken from reference TRBV18 and TRBJ1-2, reads NAGVMQNPRHLVRRRGQEARLRCSPMKGHSHVYWYRQLPEEGLKFMVYLQKENIIDESGMPKERFSAEFPKEGPSILRIQQVVRGDSAAYFCASSPAVWNQNYGYTFGSGTRLTVV.

The chain employs TRBV30 and TRBJ1-4; 7 bases map to TRBD1. The junction had 9 bases not matched to a gene; V was cut back by 3 bases and J by 2 bases. The CDR3 length is 16 residues. The V gene's germline CDR1 is GTSNPN and CDR2 SVGIG (reference sequence). CDR3 residues: CAWRTPGQPTNEKLFF. DNA for the CDR3: TGTGCCTGGAGGACCCCGGGACAGCCGACTAATGAAAAACTGTTTTTT. Together with reference TRBV30 and TRBJ1-4, the CDR3 gives the full variable domain: SQTIHQWPATLVQPVGSPLSLECTVEGTSNPNLYWYRQAAGRGLQLLFYSVGIGQISSEVPQNLSASRPQDRQFILSSKKLLLSDSGFYLCAWRTPGQPTNEKLFFGSGTQLSVL.

This sequence joins TRBV6-1 and TRBJ2-7; 9 positions agree with TRBD1. The CDR3 loop spans 12 amino acids. The germline CDR1 and CDR2 sequences are MNHNS and SASEGT. The trim removed 5 bases at V and 6 bases at J, leaving 2 bases unmatched. The CDR3 region has the DNA TGTGCCAGCAGTCCGGACAGGGGCGAGCAGTACTTC. Translated, it gives CASSPDRGEQYF.

This clone was seen only a few times. The chain carries TRBV7-6 and TRBJ2-3; D uncertain. Trimming took 1 base from V and 1 from J, leaving 6 bases between them. The germline V gene encodes CDR1 SGHVS and CDR2 FNYEAQ. This CDR3 has 14 amino acids. CDR3 bases: TGTGCCAGCAGCTTAGAACCGGGCACAGATACGCAGTATTTT. Its translation is CASSLEPGTDTQYF.

J is TRBJ1-1 and V is TRBV9, with D perhaps TRBD1 (6 bases). The CDR3 consists of 12 residues. V was clipped by 3 bases and J by 8 bases, with 11 bases between them. Germline CDR1 is SGDLS and CDR2 is YYNGEE. The CDR3 region is CASSAHTGEAFF. DNA for the CDR3: TGTGCCAGCAGCGCTCACACAGGGGAAGCTTTCTTT.

This chain joins TRBV5-1 and TRBJ1-1; D may be TRBD1 (6 bases). Trimming removed 0 bases at V and 1 base at J, with 10 bases between. Germline V gene data show CDR1 as SGHRS and CDR2 as YFSETQ. The CDR3 contains 15 residues. The CDR3 sequence is CASSLGVGGNTEAFF. The CDR3 DNA reads as TGCGCCAGCAGCTTGGGGGTAGGGGGGAACACTGAAGCTTTCTTT.

The chain carries TRBV5-1 and TRBJ2-1; weak D call: TRBD1 (5 bases). Germline CDR1 and CDR2: SGHRS and YFSETQ. The V end lost 0 bases, the J end lost 4 bases, and 14 bases lay between the germline ends. The CDR3 is 16 amino acids. The CDR3 nucleotides are TGCGCCAGCAGCTTGGCGGGCCAGGGAAAATACAATGAGCAGTTCTTC. It yields the protein CASSLAGQGKYNEQFF.

The chain is built from TRBV27 and TRBJ2-3, with 7 positions matching TRBD2. Per the germline V gene, CDR1 is MNHEY and CDR2 is SMNVEV (reference sequence). This CDR3 has 15 amino acids. The V segment lost 1 base and the J segment 3 bases; nucleotides outside the gene matches: 4. The CDR3, as DNA: TGTGCCAGCAGTTTATATGGGGGGGGGACAGATACGCAGTATTTT. Its translation is CASSLYGGGTDTQYF.

The CDR3: CASSQDSGGPSTDTQYF. Written as DNA, the CDR3 is TGCGCCAGCAGCCAAGATTCCGGGGGGCCTAGCACAGATACGCAGTATTTT. The gene calls are TRBV4-3 and TRBJ2-3, with D tentatively TRBD2 (7 bases). Between the trimmed V and J ends, which lost 0 bases and 0 bases, there was a span of 13 bases. Germline CDR1 and CDR2: LGHNA and YSLEER. The CDR3 spans 17 residues.

The V call is TRBV20-1, the J call TRBJ1-2; D call uncertain. V was cut by 6 bases and J by 3 bases, with 8 bases left in between. CDR1 and CDR2 (germline): DFQATT, SNEGSKA (reference sequence). CDR3 length equals 11 residues. The CDR3 loop reads CSAEDDYGYTF. Here the CDR3 DNA reads TGCAGTGCCGAGGATGACTATGGCTACACCTTC.

The gene calls are TRBV5-6 and TRBJ1-2; 7 bases are a match to TRBD1. This CDR3 comprises 17 residues. Trimming at V came to 7 bases and at J to 4 bases, leaving 19 bases not matched to a gene. The germline CDR1 and CDR2 sequences are SGHDT and YYEEEE. The DNA of the CDR3 is TGTGCCAGCCAGGCCATTCTCGAACAGGGGATAAGCTATGGCTACACCTTC. Residues: CASQAILEQGISYGYTF.

The chain is built from TRBV30 and TRBJ2-7; D gene ambiguous. In germline, CDR1 is GTSNPN, CDR2 SVGIG (reference sequence). The V end lost 0 bases, the J end lost 3 bases, and 6 bases lay between the germline ends. The length of the CDR3 is 12 residues. The DNA for the CDR3 is TGTGCCTGGAGTGTACTTGGCTACGAGCAGTACTTC. It is translated as CAWSVLGYEQYF.

This chain's CDR3 is CASGLEVGTVNTGELFF. The CDR3, as DNA: TGTGCTAGTGGTTTGGAAGTCGGGACAGTGAACACCGGGGAGCTGTTTTTT. The gene calls are TRBV12-5 and TRBJ2-2; 7 bases line up with TRBD1. V lost 1 base to trimming and J lost 1 base; unmatched junction nucleotides: 6. The germline V gene encodes CDR1 LGHNT and CDR2 FRNRAP. This CDR3 is 17 amino acids long. The entire variable domain, with the rest obtained from reference TRBV12-5 and TRBJ2-2, is as follows: DARVTQTPRHKVTEMGQEVTMRCQPILGHNTVFWYRQTMMQGLELLAYFRNRAPLDDSGMPKDRFSAEMPDATLATLKIQPSEPRDSAVYFCASGLEVGTVNTGELFFGEGSRLTVL.

V and J are TRBV6-5 and TRBJ2-3, with D maybe TRBD2 (5 bases). This CDR3 spans 14 amino acids. CDR1 MNHEY and CDR2 SVGAGI come from the germline V gene. V gave up 0 bases and J gave up 4 bases, with 8 bases separating them. CDR3 sequence reads: CASSYSLAADTQYF. The CDR3 DNA reads TGTGCCAGCAGTTACTCCCTAGCCGCAGATACGCAGTATTTT.

The genes are TRBV25-1 and TRBJ1-1; 7 positions match TRBD1. This CDR3 contains 13 residues. Trimming cost V 6 bases and J 4 bases; bases outside gene matches: 5. The germline gives CDR1 MGHDK, CDR2 SYGVNS. CDR3 protein: CASRETGTTEAFF. The CDR3 nucleotides are TGTGCCAGCAGGGAGACAGGGACCACTGAAGCTTTCTTT.

The chain is built from TRBV10-1 and TRBJ2-5; 7 bases agree with TRBD2. Trimming at V came to 6 bases and at J to 5 bases, leaving 3 bases not matched to a gene. This CDR3 region has 12 residues. Germline CDR1 WNHNN, CDR2 SYGVQD (reference sequence). CDR3 in DNA: TGCGCCAGCAGCTCCGGGAGGGAGACCCAGTACTTC. It specifies CASSSGRETQYF.

The J gene is TRBJ2-7, the V gene TRBV6-5; D gene uncertain. The V gene lost 8 bases and the J gene lost 3 bases, with 14 bases spanning the gap. This CDR3 comprises 13 residues. CDR1 is MNHEY, CDR2 SVGAGI, per germline. This CDR3 reads CASVSPPSYEQYF. CDR3 bases: TGTGCCAGCGTAAGCCCTCCAAGCTACGAGCAGTACTTC.

The chain has TRBV11-3 and TRBJ2-2, with D possibly being TRBD2 (6 bases). The length of the CDR3 is 15 residues. Deletions cut 1 base from V and 2 bases from J, with 8 bases between. Germline CDR1 SGHNT, CDR2 YENEEA. CDR3 protein: CASSLGGVNTGELFF. The DNA for the CDR3 is TGTGCCAGCAGCTTAGGGGGGGTAAACACCGGGGAGCTGTTTTTT.

The chain carries TRBV2 and TRBJ2-5; 8 nucleotides line up with TRBD2. V lost 6 bases and J lost 5; bases outside the gene matches: 8. The CDR3 is 14 residues long. The germline V gene encodes CDR1 SNHLY and CDR2 FYNNEI. This CDR3 reads CASSEGLGSETQYF. CDR3 nucleotides: TGTGCCAGCAGCGAGGGACTAGGTAGCGAGACCCAGTACTTC.

The V call is TRBV5-1, the J call TRBJ1-6; unclear D gene. Trimming stripped 0 bases from V and 0 bases from J, with 7 bases between. This CDR3 has 16 amino acids. CDR1 and CDR2 from the germline V gene are SGHRS and YFSETQ. CDR3 sequence (DNA): TGCGCCAGCAGCTTGGACTCCCTCTCCTATAATTCACCCCTCCACTTT. It specifies CASSLDSLSYNSPLHF.

The chain links TRBV27 to TRBJ2-1; D remains ambiguous. This CDR3 spans 15 amino acids. Germline V gene lookup returns CDR1 MNHEY and CDR2 SMNVEV (reference sequence). The V and J ends lost 2 bases and 8 bases respectively, with 16 bases between them. CDR3 DNA sequence: TGTGCCAGCAGTTTAACGGTCATCCAAACCGATGAGCAGTTCTTC. This translates into CASSLTVIQTDEQFF.

The CDR3 DNA reads TGTGCCAGCAGCTTAATAGAACCGCCTGGGGCCAACGTCCTGACTTTC. This codes for CASSLIEPPGANVLTF. J is TRBJ2-6 and V is TRBV11-2; no firm D call. CDR1 is SGHAT, CDR2 FQNNGV, per germline. Trimming took 2 bases from V and 2 from J, leaving 10 bases between them. The CDR3 extends over 16 amino acids.

The chain recombines TRBV4-3 with TRBJ1-5; weak D call: TRBD1 (5 bases). The germline V gene encodes CDR1 LGHNA and CDR2 YSLEER. V was cut by 0 bases and J by 6 bases, with 12 bases left in between. CDR3 size: 15 residues. The CDR3: CASSQEAGVFQPQHF. DNA of the CDR3: TGCGCCAGCAGCCAAGAGGCGGGGGTGTTTCAGCCCCAGCATTTT.